A single T cell receptor beta chain is shown here with its context. There are many counts of this clonotype. What antigen it recognizes has not been identified. Per-nucleotide qualities are absent, and no much larger clonotype sits a single base away. This sample was taken from a study of neurological immune-mediated disorders (dated by TCRdb to the late 2010s). Regarding the study in general: Among the roughly 34 multiple sclerosis patients, relapsing-remitting MS was present in roughly 30 and secondary progressive MS was present in 3. The study compared peripheral blood TCR-beta repertoires of HTLV-I-associated myelopathy (HAM/TSP) patients, multiple sclerosis patients and healthy controls using UMI-based sequencing. Longitudinal samples, technical triplicates and paired sorted CD4+ and CD8+ T-cell subsets, alongside PBMC samples, were included among the roughly 96 TCR-beta libraries. The cohort comprised 68 subjects: 15 or so HAM/TSP patients, 35 or so multiple sclerosis patients and about 20 healthy controls. The investigation overall reported the following: No identical CDR3 amino acid sequences were found to be shared among expanded clones across subjects, suggesting that TCR-beta repertoires were private in all groups. In a phylogenetic analysis, the repertoires of 18 out of 34 MS patients fell into a single cluster of related CDR3 sequences, pointing to a possible signature at the repertoire level. No clinical or MRI features were associated with the MS cluster, and the authors said that larger cohorts are needed. The highest TCR clonal expansion was observed in HAM/TSP patients, whereas the lowest was observed in MS patients, even when compared with healthy controls.

The CDR3 holds 13 amino acids from the cysteine to the phenylalanine. The CDR3 DNA has 39 bases and is translated from base 1. V is pared back by 1 base and J by 5 bases, with 8 bases lying between the germline termini. From the germline V gene (reference sequence), CDR1 is LNHDA and CDR2 is SQIVND. cDNA synthesis used template-switch 5'RACE with a primer carrying a 10-nucleotide random unique molecular identifier tagging each TCR transcript. Every sequencing run yielded over 180 million TCR-beta sequences covering 15-18 subjects. The RNeasy kit was used for extraction of total RNA. Using the KAPA Real-time Library Amplification kit, TCR-beta VDJ regions were amplified with primers for the TCR constant region and the 5'RACE anchor. A first PCR added sample indexes and Illumina adaptors, after which a second PCR increased the library yield. After purification with Ampure beads, the TCR product of roughly 650 bp was size-selected on a 2% E-gel SizeSelection system. Library quality was checked on a Bioanalyzer, concentration was measured with Qubit, and libraries were quantified with the Kapa Library Quantification kit before pooling. Paired-end 2 x 150 bp sequencing of the libraries was performed on an Illumina HiSeq 2500. To increase sequence diversity, roughly 25-31% phiX was spiked into each library pool. The original methods were these. The UMI-based MiGEC pipeline processed quality-filtered reads and removed over 80% of raw TCR sequences during error correction. IMGT germline references were used for alignment of VDJ genes, and clonotypes were defined by a unique CDR3 amino acid sequence together with V-J genes. VDJtools evaluated clonal expansion, Shannon diversity and CDR3 relatedness (CalcPairwiseDistances, ClusterSamples); CLCbio workbench built phylogenetic trees. Clones with at least 8 unique UMIs were defined as expanded, with this threshold being based on coefficient-of-variation modelling across technical triplicates. The public reads were quality trimmed at Q25 with fastp and then assembled into clones with MiXCR by TCRdb, keeping productive beta chains. Each entry merges the rows of one CDR3 protein and shows their most common DNA and genes. TCRdb's processing, not the authors' own work, is the source of the V and J calls. Within this sample are 39,000 or so distinct CDR3 sequences, with over 2% of them counted one time only. Clones ranked in the top ten supply more than 10% of the sample.

For the unsorted PBMC libraries, 2 million PBMCs were stored in RNAlater at -80 degrees C until RNA extraction and were used to generate the libraries. Multiple sclerosis patients were enrolled in a US clinical protocol evaluating disease progression by magnetic resonance imaging. Peripheral blood was subjected to Ficoll-Hypaque density gradient centrifugation to isolate PBMCs, which were then cryopreserved in liquid nitrogen. Sequencing was performed on PBMCs. The sequence came from a man aged 30 to 45 with multiple sclerosis. The rearrangement combines TRBV19 with TRBJ1-2; the D segment could be TRBD1, given 5 matching bases. The base sequence is TGTGCCAGTAGTATAGGTACAGGATATGGCTACACCTTC. The resulting protein is CASSIGTGYGYTF.